This T cell receptor (beta chain) was identified in a study of blood T cell repertoires in COVID-19. V lost 5 bases to trimming and J lost 3 bases; unmatched junction nucleotides: 6. Germline V gene lookup returns CDR1 SQVTM and CDR2 ANQGSEA. This CDR3 is 13 amino acids long. The assay was immunoSEQ multiplex PCR, and TCRdb's table has in-frame clones only and misses some. The sample has 300,000 or so clones, 70% to 90% seen once. This TCR came from a man in his late teens or twenties who had recovered from COVID-19. V and J are TRBV29-1 and TRBJ2-5, with 7 positions matching TRBD1. Input material: peripheral blood. The CDR3 DNA reads TGCAGCGTTCTGGTACAGGGGAAAGAGACCCAGTACTTC. Residues: CSVLVQGKETQYF.